This T cell receptor beta chain was recovered during a study of beta chain features in type 1 diabetes. Expressed TCRB transcripts got sequenced, as all isolated RNA was reverse transcribed. Read counts averaged roughly 4 million for samples of naive, central memory and regulatory T cells. Using immunoSEQ multiplex PCR, the repertoire was profiled, and TCRdb retains in-frame clones only, with some absent. The sample contains around 690,000 clones, around 12% of which appear only once. This clone has just a few counts. Its antigen is not identified. Each donor gave one heparinised blood draw averaging about 110 mL. The V gene end was trimmed by 4 bases and the J gene end by 7 bases; junction bases not matched to a gene: 7. CDR3 length: 13 residues. CDR1 is SGHRS, CDR2 YFSETQ, per germline. Study-level results: For Type 1 diabetes patients, all four CD4+ subsets carried TCRB CDR3s that were moderately but significantly shorter.

This clonotype originated in a man aged 25 to 40 with type 1 diabetes. The rearrangement links TRBV5-1 to TRBJ2-7; 8 positions match TRBD2. Sequenced input: naive CD4+ T cells from blood. The CDR3, as DNA: TGCGCCAGCAGCACGGGACTAGTCGGTGAGCAGTACTTC. This translates into CASSTGLVGEQYF.